The entry that follows covers one TCR beta chain sequence. Profiled with immunoSEQ multiplex PCR; TCRdb holds only in-frame clones, not every one. The table lists more than 75,000 clones, about 80% of them singletons, with 8% to 11% in the top ten. The data were obtained in a study of control samples from healthy donors and cancer patients. Trimming removed 4 bases from V and 1 base from J, with 13 bases in between. This CDR3 is 15 amino acids long. Germline CDR1 and CDR2: LNHDA and SQIVND (reference sequence). This receptor was identified in a woman aged 25-40 years in good health. The V gene is TRBV19, the J gene TRBJ1-1; a weak D match, TRBD1 (6 bases). Sequenced material: blood. The CDR3 sequence is CASSTQGVGNTEAFF. In DNA, the CDR3 is TGTGCCAGTAGTACACAGGGAGTCGGGAACACTGAAGCTTTCTTT.